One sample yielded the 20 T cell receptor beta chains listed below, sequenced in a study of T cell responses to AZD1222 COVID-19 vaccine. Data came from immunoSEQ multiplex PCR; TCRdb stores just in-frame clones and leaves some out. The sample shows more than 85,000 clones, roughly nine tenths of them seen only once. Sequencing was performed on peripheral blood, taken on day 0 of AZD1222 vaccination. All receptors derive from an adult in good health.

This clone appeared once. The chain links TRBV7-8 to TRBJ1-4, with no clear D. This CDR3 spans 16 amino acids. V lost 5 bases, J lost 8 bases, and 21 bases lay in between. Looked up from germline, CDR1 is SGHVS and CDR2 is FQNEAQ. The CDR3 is CASSNPISGSREKLFF. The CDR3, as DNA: TGTGCCAGCAGCAATCCCATTTCGGGAAGTCGGGAAAAACTGTTTTTT.

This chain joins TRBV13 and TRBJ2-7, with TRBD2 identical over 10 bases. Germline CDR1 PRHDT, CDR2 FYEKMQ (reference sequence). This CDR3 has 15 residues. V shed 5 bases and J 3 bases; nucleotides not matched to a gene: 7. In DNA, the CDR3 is TGTGCCAGCAGCCCCCGACTAGCGGGCCACTACGAGCAGTACTTC. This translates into CASSPRLAGHYEQYF.

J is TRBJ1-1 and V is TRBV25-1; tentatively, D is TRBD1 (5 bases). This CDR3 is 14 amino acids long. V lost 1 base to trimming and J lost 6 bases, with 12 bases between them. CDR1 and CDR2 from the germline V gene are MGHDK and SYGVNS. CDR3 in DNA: TGTGCCAGCAGTGAATTGGGGGAGAAGGCTGAAGCTTTCTTT. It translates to CASSELGEKAEAFF.

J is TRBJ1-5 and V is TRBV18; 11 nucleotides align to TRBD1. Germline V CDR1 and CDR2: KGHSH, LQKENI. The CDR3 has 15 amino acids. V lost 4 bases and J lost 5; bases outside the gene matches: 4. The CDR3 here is CASSRTGGADQPQHF. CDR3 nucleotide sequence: TGTGCCAGCTCACGGACAGGGGGCGCAGATCAGCCCCAGCATTTT.

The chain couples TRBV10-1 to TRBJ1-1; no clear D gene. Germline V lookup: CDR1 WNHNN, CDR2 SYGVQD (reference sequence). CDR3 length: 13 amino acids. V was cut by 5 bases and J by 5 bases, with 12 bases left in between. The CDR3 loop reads CASSLGLGTEAFF. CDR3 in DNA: TGCGCCAGCAGTCTTGGATTGGGGACTGAAGCTTTCTTT.

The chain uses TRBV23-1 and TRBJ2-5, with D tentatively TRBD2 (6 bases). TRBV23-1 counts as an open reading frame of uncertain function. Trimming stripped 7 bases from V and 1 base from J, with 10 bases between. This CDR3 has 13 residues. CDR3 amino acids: CASTLEGQETQYF. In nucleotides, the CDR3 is TGCGCCAGCACCCTGGAGGGCCAAGAGACCCAGTACTTC.

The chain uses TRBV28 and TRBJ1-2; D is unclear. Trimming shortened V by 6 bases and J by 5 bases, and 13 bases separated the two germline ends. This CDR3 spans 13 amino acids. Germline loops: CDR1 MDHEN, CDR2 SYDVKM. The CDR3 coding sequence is TGTGCCAGCAGCCCCGCGGCCCAATATGGCTACACCTTC. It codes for CASSPAAQYGYTF.

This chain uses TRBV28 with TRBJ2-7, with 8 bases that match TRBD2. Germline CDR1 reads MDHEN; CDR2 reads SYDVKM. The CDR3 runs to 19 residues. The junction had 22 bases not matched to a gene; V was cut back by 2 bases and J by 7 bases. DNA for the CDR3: TGTGCCAGCAGTTTACCCGGACTAGTAGCGGGGCCCGGATCGCGGGAGCAGTACTTC. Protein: CASSLPGLVAGPGSREQYF.

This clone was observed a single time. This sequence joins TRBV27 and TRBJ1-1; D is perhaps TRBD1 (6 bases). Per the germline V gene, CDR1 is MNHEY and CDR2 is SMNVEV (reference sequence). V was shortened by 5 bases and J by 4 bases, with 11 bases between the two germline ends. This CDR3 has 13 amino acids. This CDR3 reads CASSTGWATEAFF. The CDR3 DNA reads TGTGCCAGCAGTACAGGGTGGGCCACTGAAGCTTTCTTT.

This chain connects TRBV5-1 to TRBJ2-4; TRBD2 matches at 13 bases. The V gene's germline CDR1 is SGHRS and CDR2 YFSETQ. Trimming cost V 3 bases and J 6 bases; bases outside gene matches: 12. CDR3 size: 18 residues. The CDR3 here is CASSWTSGSPQKGNIQYF. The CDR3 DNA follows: TGCGCCAGCAGCTGGACTAGCGGGAGTCCACAAAAGGGAAACATTCAGTACTTC.

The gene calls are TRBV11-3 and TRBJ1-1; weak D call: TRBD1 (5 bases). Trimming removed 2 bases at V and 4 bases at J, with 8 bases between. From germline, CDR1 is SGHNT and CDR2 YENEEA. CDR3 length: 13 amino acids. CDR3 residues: CASSLQGRTEAFF. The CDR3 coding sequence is TGTGCCAGCAGCTTACAGGGACGCACTGAAGCTTTCTTT. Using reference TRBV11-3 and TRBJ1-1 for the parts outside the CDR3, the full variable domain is EAGVVQSPRYKIIEKKQPVAFWCNPISGHNTLYWYLQNLGQGPELLIRYENEEAVDDSQLPKDRFSAERLKGVDSTLKIQPAELGDSAVYLCASSLQGRTEAFFGQGTRLTVV.

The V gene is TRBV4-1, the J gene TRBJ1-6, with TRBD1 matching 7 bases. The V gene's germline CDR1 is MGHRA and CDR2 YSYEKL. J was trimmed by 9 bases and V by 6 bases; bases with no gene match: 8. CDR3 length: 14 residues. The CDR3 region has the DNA TGCGCCAGCAGTCCGGTCACAGGGGTTTCACCCCTCCACTTT. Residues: CASSPVTGVSPLHF.

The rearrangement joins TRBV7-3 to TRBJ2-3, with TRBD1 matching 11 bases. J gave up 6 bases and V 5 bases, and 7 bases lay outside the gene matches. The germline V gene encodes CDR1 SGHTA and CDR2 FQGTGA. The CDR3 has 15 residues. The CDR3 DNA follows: TGTGCCAGCAGCCCCCGGACAGGGGGCCTGGATACGCAGTATTTT. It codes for CASSPRTGGLDTQYF.

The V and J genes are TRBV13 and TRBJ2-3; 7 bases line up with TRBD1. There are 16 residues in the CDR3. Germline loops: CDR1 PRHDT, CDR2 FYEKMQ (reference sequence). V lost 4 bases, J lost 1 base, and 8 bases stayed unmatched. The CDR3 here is CASSSYRGSGTDTQYF. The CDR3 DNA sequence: TGTGCCAGCAGCTCATACAGGGGATCGGGCACAGATACGCAGTATTTT.

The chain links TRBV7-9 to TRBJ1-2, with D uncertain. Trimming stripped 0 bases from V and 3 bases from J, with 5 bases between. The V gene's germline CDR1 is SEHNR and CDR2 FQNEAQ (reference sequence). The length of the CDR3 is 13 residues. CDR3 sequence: CASSLAEDYGYTF. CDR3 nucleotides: TGTGCCAGCAGCTTAGCGGAGGACTATGGCTACACCTTC.

The DNA of the CDR3 is TGTGCCATCAGCGGGGATGGCGGGAGTGGTAACAATGAGCAGTTCTTC. Residues: CAISGDGGSGNNEQFF. The chain has TRBV10-3 and TRBJ2-1; 7 positions agree with TRBD2. Trimming cost V 6 bases and J 5 bases; bases outside gene matches: 13. CDR1 and CDR2 from the germline V gene are ENHRY and SYGVKD. The CDR3 is made up of 16 amino acids.

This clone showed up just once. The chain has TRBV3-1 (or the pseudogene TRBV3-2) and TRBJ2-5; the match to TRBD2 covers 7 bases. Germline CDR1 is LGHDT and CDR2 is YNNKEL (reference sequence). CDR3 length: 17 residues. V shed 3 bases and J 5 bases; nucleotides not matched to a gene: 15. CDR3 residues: CASSQWFGAGEEETQYF. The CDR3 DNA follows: TGTGCCAGCAGCCAGTGGTTCGGGGCGGGAGAGGAGGAGACCCAGTACTTC.

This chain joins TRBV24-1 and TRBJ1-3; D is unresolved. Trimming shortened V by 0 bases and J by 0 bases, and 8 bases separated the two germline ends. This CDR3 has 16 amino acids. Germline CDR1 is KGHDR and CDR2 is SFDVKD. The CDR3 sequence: CATSDLPESSGNTIYF. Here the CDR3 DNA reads TGTGCCACCAGTGATTTGCCCGAGAGCTCTGGAAACACCATATATTTT.

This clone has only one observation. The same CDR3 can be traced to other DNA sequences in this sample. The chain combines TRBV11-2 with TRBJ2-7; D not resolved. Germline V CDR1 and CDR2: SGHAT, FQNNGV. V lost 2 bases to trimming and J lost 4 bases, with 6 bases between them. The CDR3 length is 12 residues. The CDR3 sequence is CASSLIRYEQYF. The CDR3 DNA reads TGTGCCAGCAGCTTAATAAGGTACGAGCAGTACTTC. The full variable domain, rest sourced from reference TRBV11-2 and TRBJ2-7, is EAGVAQSPRYKIIEKRQSVAFWCNPISGHATLYWYQQILGQGPKLLIQFQNNGVVDDSQLPKDRFSAERLKGVDSTLKIQPAKLEDSAVYLCASSLIRYEQYFGPGTRLTVT.

The CDR3 here is CASSLDRSSYEQYF. The CDR3 nucleotides are TGTGCCAGCAGCCTCGACAGATCCTCCTACGAGCAGTACTTC. The chain couples TRBV7-3 to TRBJ2-7; tentative D call: TRBD1 (5 bases). Per germline, CDR1 SGHTA and CDR2 FQGTGA. V gave up 5 bases and J gave up 0 bases, with 11 bases separating them. The CDR3 has 14 amino acids.